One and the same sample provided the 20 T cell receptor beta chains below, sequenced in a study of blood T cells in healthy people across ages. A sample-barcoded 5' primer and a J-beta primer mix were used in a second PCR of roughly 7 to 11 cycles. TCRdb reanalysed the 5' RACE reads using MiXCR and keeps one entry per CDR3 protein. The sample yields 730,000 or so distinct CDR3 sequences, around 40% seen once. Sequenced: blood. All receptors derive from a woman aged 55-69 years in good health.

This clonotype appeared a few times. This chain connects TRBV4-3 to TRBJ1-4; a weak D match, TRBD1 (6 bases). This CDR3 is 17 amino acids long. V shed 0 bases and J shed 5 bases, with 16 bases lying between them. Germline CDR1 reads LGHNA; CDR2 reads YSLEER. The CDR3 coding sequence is TGCGCCAGCAGCCAAGACGGACCCGGGGGGCGGAATGAAAAACTGTTTTTT. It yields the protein CASSQDGPGGRNEKLFF.

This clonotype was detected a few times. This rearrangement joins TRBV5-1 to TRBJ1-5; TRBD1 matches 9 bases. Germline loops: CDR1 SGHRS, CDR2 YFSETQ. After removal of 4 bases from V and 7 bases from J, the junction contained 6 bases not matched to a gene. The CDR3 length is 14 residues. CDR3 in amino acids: CASSTGTGSQPQHF. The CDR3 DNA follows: TGCGCCAGCAGCACCGGGACAGGGAGCCAGCCCCAGCATTTT.

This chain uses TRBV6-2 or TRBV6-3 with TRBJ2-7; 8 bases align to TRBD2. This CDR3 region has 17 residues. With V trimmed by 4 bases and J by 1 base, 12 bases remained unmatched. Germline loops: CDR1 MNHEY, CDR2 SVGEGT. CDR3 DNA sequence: TGTGCCAGCAGTTGGCTAGCGGGCCCCGCGTTATCCTACGAGCAGTACTTC. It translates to CASSWLAGPALSYEQYF.

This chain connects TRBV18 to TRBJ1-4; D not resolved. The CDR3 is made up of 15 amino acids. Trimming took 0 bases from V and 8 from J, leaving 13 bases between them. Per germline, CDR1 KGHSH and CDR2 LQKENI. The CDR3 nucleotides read TGTGCCAGCTCACCACCGTTCCCGCGGTCCGAAAAACTGTTTTTT. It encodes CASSPPFPRSEKLFF. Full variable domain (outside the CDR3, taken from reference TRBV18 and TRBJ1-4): NAGVMQNPRHLVRRRGQEARLRCSPMKGHSHVYWYRQLPEEGLKFMVYLQKENIIDESGMPKERFSAEFPKEGPSILRIQQVVRGDSAAYFCASSPPFPRSEKLFFGSGTQLSVL.

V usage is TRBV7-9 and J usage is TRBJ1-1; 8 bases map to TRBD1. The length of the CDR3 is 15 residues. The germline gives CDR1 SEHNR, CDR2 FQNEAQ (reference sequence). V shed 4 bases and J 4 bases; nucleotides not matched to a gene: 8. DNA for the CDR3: TGTGCCAGCAGCTCGAGACAGGGGTTGGGCACTGAAGCTTTCTTT. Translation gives CASSSRQGLGTEAFF.

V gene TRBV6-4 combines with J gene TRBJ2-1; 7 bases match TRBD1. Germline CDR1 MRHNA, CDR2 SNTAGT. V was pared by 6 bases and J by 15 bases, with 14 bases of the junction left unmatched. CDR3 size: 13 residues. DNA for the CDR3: TGTGCCAGCAGCGGACAGGCACCTTCACGTTTGTTCTTC. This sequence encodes CASSGQAPSRLFF.

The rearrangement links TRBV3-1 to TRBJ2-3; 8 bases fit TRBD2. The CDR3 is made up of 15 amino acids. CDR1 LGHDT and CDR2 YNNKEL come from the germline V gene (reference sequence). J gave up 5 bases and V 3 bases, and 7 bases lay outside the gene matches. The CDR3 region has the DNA TGTGCCAGCAGCCAGGGTTGGCTAGCGGGAGATACGCAGTATTTT. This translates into CASSQGWLAGDTQYF.

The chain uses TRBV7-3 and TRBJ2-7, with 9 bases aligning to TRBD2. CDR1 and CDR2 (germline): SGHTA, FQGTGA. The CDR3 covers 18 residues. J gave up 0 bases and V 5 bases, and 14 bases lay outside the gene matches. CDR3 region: CASSEKGAGGFRSYEQYF. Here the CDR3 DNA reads TGTGCCAGCAGCGAGAAAGGGGCGGGGGGGTTCCGCTCCTACGAGCAGTACTTC.

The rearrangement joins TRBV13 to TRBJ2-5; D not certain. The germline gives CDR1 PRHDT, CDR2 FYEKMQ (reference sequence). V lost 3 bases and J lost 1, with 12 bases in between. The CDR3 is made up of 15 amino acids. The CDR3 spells CASSFRSRGQETQYF. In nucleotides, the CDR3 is TGTGCCAGCAGCTTTCGATCCAGAGGCCAAGAGACCCAGTACTTC.

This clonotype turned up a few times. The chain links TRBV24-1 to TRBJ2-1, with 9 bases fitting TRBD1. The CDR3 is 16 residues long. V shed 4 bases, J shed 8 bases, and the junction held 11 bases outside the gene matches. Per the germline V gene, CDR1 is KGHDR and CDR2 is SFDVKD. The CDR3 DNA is TGTGCCACCAGTGAAACGGGGACAGGGATGTTGGATGAGCAGTTCTTC. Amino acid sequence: CATSETGTGMLDEQFF.

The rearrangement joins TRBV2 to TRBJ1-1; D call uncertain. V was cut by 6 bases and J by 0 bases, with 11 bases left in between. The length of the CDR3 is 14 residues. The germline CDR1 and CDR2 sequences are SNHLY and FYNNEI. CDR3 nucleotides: TGTGCCAGCAGGACGGCCCGAATGAACACTGAAGCTTTCTTT. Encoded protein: CASRTARMNTEAFF.

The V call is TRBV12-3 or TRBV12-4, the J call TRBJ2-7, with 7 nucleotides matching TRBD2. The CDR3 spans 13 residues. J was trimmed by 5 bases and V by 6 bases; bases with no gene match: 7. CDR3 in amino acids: CASSLGGFDEQYF. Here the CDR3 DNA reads TGTGCCAGCAGCCTGGGGGGGTTCGACGAGCAGTACTTC.

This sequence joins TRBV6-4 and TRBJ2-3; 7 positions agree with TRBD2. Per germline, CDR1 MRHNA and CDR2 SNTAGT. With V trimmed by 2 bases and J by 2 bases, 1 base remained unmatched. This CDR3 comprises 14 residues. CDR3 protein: CASSDGGVTDTQYF. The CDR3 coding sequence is TGTGCCAGCAGTGACGGGGGGGTCACAGATACGCAGTATTTT.

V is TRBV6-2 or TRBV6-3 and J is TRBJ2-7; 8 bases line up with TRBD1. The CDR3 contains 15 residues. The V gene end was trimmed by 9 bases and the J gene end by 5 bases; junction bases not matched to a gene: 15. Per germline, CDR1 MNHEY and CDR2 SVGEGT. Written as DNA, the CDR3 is TGTGCCAGTCGGTGGAGGGGACAGGAGATCAACGAGCAGTACTTC. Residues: CASRWRGQEINEQYF.

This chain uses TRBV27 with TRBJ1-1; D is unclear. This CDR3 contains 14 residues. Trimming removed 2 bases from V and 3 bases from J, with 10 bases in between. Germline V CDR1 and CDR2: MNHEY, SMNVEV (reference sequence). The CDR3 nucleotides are TGTGCCAGCAGTTTACTTGAAAAGGACACTGAAGCTTTCTTT. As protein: CASSLLEKDTEAFF.

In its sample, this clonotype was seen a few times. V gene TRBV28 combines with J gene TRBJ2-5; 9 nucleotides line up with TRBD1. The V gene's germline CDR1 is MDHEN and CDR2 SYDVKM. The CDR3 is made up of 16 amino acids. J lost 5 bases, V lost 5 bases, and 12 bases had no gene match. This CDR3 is CASSPAGTGRGETQYF. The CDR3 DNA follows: TGTGCCAGCAGTCCAGCCGGGACAGGGAGAGGGGAGACCCAGTACTTC.

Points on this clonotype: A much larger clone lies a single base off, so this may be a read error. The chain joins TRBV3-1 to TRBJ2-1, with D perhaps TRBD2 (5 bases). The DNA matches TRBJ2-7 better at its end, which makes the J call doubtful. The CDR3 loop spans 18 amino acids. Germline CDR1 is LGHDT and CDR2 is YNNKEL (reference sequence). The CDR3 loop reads CASSQGGERDASYNEQYF. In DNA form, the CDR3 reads TGTGCCAGCAGCCAAGGAGGTGAGAGGGATGCCTCCTACAATGAGCAGTACTTC.

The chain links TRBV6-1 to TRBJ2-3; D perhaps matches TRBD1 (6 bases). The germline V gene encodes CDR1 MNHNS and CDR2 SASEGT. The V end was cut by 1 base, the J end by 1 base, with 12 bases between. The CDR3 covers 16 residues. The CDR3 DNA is TGTGCCAGCAGTGAAGGTTGGGGGCAGGGCACAGATACGCAGTATTTT. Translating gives CASSEGWGQGTDTQYF.

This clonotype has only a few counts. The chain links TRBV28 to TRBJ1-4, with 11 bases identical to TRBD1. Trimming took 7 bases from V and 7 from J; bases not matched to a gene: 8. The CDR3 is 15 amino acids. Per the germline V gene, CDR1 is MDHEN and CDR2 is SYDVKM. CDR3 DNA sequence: TGTGCCAGCAATCGATGGACAGGGGGCGGTGAAAAACTGTTTTTT. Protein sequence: CASNRWTGGGEKLFF.

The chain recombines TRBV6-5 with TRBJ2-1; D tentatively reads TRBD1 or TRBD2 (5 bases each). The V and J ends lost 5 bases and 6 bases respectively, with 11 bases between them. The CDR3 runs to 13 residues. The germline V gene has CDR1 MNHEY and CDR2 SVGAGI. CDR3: CASSGGYGNEQFF. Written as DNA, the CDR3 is TGTGCCAGCAGTGGGGGATACGGCAATGAGCAGTTCTTC.